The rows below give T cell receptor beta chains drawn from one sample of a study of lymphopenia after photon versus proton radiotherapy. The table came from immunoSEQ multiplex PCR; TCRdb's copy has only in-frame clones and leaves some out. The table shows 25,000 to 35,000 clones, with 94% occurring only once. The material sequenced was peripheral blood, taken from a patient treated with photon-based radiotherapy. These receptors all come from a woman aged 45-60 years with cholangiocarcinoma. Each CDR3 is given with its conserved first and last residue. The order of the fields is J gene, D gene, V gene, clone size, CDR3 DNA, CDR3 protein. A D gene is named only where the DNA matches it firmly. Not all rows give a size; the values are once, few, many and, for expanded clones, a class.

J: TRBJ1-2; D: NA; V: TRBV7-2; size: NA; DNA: TGTGCCAGCAGCTTGCCCTTAACGACAGGACTCTATGGCTACACCTTC; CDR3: CASSLPLTTGLYGYTF
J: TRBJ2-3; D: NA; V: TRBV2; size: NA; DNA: TGTGCCAGCAGTGTAACCGGGACCAACACAGATACGCAGTATTTT; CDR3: CASSVTGTNTDTQYF
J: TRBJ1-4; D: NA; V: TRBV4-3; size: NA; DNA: TGCGCCAGCAGCCAAGTAGGGAGGGCAACTAATGAAAAACTGTTTTTT; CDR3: CASSQVGRATNEKLFF
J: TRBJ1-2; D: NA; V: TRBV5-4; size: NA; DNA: TGTGCCAGCAGCTCAGGAACAACGCTTTATGGCTACACCTTC; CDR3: CASSSGTTLYGYTF
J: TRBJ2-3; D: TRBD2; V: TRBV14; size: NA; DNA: TGTGCCAGCAGCCTTCTGACCGGGACTATCAGCACAGATACGCAGTATTTT; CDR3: CASSLLTGTISTDTQYF
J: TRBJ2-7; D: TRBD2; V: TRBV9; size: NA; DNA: TGTGCCAGCAGCGTTTCCAGCGGGAAGAACTACGAGCAGTACTTC; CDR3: CASSVSSGKNYEQYF
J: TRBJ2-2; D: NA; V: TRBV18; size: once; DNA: TGTGCCAGCTCCCCGGCCACCGAACGGCTGTTTTTT; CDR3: CASSPATERLFF
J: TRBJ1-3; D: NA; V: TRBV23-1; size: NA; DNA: TGCGCCAGCAGTCCCCCCAGGCCCTCTGGAAACACCATATATTTT; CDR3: CASSPPRPSGNTIYF
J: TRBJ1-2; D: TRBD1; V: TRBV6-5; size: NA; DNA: TGTGCCAGCAGGTTTGGACAGGGAAACCCCTATGGCTACACCTTC; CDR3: CASRFGQGNPYGYTF
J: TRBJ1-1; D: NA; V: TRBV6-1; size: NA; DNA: TGTGCCAGCAGTACAGGGAACACTGAAGCTTTCTTT; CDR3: CASSTGNTEAFF